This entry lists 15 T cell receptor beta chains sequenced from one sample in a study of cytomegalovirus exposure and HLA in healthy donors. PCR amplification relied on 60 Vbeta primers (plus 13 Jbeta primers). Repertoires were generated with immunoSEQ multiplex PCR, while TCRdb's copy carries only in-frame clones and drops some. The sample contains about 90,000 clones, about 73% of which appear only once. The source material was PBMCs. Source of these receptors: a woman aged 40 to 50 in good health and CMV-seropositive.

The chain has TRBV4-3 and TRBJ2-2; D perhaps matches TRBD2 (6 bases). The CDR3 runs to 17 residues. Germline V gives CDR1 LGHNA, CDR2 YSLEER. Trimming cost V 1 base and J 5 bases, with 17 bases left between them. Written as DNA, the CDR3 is TGCGCCAGCAGCCAAGTTGGAGGGCCAATAACGACCGGGGAGCTGTTTTTT. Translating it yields CASSQVGGPITTGELFF.

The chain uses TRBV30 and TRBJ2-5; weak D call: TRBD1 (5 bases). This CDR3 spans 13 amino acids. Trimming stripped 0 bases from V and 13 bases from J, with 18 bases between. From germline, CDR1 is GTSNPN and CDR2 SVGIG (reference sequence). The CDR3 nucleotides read TGTGCCTGGAGTGTACTCAGGGAAGATGTGGGGTACTTC. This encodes CAWSVLREDVGYF.

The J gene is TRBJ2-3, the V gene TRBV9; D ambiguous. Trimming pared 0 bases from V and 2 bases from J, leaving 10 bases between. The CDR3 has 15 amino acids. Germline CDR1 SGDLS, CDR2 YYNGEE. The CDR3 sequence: CASSVGVLPTDTQYF. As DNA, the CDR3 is TGTGCCAGCAGCGTAGGAGTCCTGCCCACAGATACGCAGTATTTT.

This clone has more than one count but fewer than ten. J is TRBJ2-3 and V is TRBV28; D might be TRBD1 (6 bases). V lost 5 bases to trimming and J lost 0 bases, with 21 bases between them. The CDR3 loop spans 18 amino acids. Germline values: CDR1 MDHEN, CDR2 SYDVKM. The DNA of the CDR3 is TGTGCCAGCAGTCCCGCTTTCCGGACAGATATTAGCACAGATACGCAGTATTTT. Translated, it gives CASSPAFRTDISTDTQYF. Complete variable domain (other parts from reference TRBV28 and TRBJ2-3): DVKVTQSSRYLVKRTGEKVFLECVQDMDHENMFWYRQDPGLGLRLIYFSYDVKMKEKGDIPEGYSVSREKKERFSLILESASTNQTSMYLCASSPAFRTDISTDTQYFGPGTRLTVL.

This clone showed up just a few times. Here the CDR3 reads CASSDSDSNEQFF. CDR3 nucleotides: TGTGCCAGCAGTGACTCGGACTCTAATGAGCAGTTCTTC. This rearrangement joins TRBV6-4 to TRBJ2-1; weak D call: TRBD2 (5 bases). The CDR3 has 13 residues. Per germline, CDR1 MRHNA and CDR2 SNTAGT. Trimming stripped 0 bases from V and 7 bases from J, with 7 bases between.

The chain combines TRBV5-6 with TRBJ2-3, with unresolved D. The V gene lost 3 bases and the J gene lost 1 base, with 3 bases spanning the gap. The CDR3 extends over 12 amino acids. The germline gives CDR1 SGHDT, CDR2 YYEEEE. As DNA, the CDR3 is TGTGCCAGCAGCTCCGGCACAGATACGCAGTATTTT. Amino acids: CASSSGTDTQYF.

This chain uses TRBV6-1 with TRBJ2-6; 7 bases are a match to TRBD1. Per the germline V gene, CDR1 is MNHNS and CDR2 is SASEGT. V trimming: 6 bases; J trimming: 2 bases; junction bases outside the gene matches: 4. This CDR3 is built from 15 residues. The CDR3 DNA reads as TGTGCCAGCAGCCTCCAGGGGGCTGGGGCCAACGTCCTGACTTTC. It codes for CASSLQGAGANVLTF.

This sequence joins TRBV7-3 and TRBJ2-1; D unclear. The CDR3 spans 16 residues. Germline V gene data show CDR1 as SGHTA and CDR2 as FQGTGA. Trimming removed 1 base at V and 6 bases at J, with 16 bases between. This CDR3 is CASSLNRGSWINEQFF. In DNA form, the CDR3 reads TGTGCCAGCAGCTTAAACCGAGGTTCATGGATCAATGAGCAGTTCTTC.

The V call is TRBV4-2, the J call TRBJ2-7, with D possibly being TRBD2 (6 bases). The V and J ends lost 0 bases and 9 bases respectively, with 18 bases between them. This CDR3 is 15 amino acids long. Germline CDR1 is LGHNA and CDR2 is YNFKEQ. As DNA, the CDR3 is TGTGCCAGCAGCCAAGATGACTATGGAGAGGAGGGGCAGTACTTC. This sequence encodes CASSQDDYGEEGQYF.

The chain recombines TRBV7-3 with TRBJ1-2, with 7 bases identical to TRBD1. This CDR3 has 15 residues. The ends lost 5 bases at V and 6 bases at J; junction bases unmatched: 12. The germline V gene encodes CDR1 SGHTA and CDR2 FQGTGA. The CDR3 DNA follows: TGTGCCAGCAGCATAGACTCAGGGGGAGCAAATGGCTACACCTTC. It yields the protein CASSIDSGGANGYTF.

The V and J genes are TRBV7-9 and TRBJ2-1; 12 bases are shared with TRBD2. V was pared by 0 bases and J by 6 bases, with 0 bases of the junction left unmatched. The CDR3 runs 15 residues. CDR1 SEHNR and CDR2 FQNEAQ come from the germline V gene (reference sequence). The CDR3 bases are TGTGCCAGCAGCTTAGCACTAGCGGGAGGCAATGAGCAGTTCTTC. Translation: CASSLALAGGNEQFF.

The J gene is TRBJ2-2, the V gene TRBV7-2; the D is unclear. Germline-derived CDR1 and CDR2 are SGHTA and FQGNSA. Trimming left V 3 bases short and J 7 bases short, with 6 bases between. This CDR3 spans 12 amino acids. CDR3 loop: CASSLFSGELFF. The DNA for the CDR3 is TGTGCCAGCAGCTTGTTTAGCGGGGAGCTGTTTTTT.

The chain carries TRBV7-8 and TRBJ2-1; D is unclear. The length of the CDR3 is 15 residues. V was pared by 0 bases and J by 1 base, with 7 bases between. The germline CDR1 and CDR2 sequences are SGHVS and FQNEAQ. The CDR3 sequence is CASSLAPGSYNEQFF. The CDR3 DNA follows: TGTGCCAGCAGCTTAGCTCCGGGTTCCTACAATGAGCAGTTCTTC.

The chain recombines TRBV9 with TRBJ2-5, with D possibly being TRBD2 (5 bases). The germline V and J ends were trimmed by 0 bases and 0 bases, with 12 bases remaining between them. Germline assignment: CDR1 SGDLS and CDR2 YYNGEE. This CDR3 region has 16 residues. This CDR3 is CASSVGLADYQETQYF. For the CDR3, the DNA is TGTGCCAGCAGCGTAGGGCTAGCTGACTACCAAGAGACCCAGTACTTC.

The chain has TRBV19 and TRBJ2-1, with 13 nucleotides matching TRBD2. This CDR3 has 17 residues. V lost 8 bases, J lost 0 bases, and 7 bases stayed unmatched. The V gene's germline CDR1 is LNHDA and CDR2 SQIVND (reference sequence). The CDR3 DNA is TGTGCCAGTGATGGACTAGCGGGGGCAAGCTCCTACAATGAGCAGTTCTTC. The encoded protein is CASDGLAGASSYNEQFF.